This entry concerns a single TCR beta chain. Germline lookup yields CDR1 MNHNY and CDR2 SVGAGI (reference sequence). This CDR3 is 13 amino acids long. The V and J ends lost 5 bases and 7 bases, in that order; junction bases with no gene match: 7. Measured with immunoSEQ multiplex PCR; TCRdb has only the in-frame clones, and not every one. The repertoire holds 98,000 or so clones, with almost 85% as singletons. This record comes from a study of control samples from healthy donors and cancer patients. The chain is built from TRBV6-6 and TRBJ2-7, with TRBD1 matching 8 bases. The clonotype comes from a man aged 18 to 29 in good health. Source material: blood. CDR3 protein: CASSPRQGSEQYV. CDR3 bases: TGTGCCAGCAGTCCCAGACAGGGGTCGGAGCAGTACGTC.